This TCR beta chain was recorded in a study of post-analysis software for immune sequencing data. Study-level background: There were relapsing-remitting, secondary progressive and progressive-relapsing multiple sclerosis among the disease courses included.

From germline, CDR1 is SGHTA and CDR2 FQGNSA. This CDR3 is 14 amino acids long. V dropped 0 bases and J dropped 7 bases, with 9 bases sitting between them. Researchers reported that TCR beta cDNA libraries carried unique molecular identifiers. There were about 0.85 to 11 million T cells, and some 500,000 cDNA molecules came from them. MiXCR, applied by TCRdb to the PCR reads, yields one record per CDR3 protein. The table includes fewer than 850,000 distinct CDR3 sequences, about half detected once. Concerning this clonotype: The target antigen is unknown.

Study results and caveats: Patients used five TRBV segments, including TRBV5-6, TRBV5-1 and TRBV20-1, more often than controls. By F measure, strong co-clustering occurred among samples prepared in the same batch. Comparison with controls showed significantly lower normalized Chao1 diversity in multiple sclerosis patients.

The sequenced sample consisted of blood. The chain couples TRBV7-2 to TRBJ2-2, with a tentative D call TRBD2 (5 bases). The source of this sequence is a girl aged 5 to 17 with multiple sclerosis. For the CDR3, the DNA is TGTGCCAGCAGCTTAGCAGGGAGTAGCGGGGAGCTGTTTTTT. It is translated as CASSLAGSSGELFF.